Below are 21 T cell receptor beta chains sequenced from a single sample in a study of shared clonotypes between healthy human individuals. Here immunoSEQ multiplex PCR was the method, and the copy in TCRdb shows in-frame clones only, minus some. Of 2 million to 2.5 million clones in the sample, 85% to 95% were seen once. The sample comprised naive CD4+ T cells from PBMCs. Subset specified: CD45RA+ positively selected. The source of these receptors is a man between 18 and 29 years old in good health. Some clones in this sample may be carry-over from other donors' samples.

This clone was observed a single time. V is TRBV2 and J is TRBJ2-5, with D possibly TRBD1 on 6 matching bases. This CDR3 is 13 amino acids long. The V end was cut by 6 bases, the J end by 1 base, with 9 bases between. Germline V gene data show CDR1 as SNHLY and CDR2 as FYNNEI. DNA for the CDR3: TGTGCCAGCAGGGTGGACAGCCAAGAGACCCAGTACTTC. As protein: CASRVDSQETQYF.

CDR3 protein: CASSPVRTEAFF. The CDR3 DNA sequence: TGTGCCAGCTCACCAGTCCGCACTGAAGCTTTCTTT. V and J are TRBV18 and TRBJ1-1; no clear D gene. Trimming took 2 bases from V and 4 from J, leaving 5 bases between them. CDR1 and CDR2 (germline): KGHSH, LQKENI. CDR3 size: 12 residues.

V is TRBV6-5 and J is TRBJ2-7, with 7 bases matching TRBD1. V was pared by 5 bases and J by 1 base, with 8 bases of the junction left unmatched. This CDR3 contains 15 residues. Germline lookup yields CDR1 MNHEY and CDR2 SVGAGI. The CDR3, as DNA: TGTGCCAGCAGTCCACAGGGGATAGGGTCCTACGAGCAGTACTTC. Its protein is CASSPQGIGSYEQYF.

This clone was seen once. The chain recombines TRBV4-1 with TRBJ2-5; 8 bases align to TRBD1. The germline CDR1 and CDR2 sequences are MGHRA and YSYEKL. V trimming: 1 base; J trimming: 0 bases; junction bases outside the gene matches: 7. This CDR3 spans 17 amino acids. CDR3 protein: CASSQAIRTGNQETQYF. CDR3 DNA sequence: TGCGCCAGCAGCCAAGCCATAAGGACAGGGAACCAAGAGACCCAGTACTTC.

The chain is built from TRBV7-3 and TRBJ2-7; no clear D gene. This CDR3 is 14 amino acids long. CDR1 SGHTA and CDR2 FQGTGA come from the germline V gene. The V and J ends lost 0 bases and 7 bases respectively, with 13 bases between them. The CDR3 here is CASSLTGRPGEQYF. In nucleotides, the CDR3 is TGTGCCAGCAGCTTAACCGGGCGACCTGGGGAGCAGTACTTC.

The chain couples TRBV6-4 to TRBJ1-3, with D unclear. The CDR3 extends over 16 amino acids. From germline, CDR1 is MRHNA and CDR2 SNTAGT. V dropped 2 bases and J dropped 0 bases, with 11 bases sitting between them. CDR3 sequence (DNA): TGTGCCAGCAGTGACCCGCAGCGGCGCTCTGGAAACACCATATATTTT. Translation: CASSDPQRRSGNTIYF.

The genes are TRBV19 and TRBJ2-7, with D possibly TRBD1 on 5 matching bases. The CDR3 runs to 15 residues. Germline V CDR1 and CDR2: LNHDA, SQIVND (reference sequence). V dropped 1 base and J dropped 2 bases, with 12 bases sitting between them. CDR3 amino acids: CASSIVPGLTYEQYF. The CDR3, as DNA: TGTGCCAGTAGTATAGTTCCAGGGTTGACCTACGAGCAGTACTTC.

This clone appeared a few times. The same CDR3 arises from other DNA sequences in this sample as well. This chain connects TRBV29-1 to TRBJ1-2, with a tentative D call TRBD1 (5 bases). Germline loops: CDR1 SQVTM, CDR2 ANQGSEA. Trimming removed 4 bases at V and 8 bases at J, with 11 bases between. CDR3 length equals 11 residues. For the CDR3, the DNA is TGCAGCGTTGTCAGGGTGAAGGGCTACACCTTC. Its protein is CSVVRVKGYTF.

CDR3 sequence: CASSQPGIRISGNTIYF. CDR3 bases: TGTGCCAGCTCCCAGCCAGGCATTAGAATCTCTGGAAACACCATATATTTT. The V call is TRBV18, the J call TRBJ1-3; no clear D. The germline CDR1 and CDR2 sequences are KGHSH and LQKENI. This CDR3 comprises 17 residues. V lost 6 bases and J 0 bases, leaving 18 bases between the germline ends.

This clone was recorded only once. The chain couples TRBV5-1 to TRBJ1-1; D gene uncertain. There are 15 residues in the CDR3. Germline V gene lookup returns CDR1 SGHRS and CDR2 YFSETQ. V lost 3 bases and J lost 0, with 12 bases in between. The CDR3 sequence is CASSWSPRMNTEAFF. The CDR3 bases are TGCGCCAGCAGCTGGAGTCCAAGAATGAACACTGAAGCTTTCTTT.

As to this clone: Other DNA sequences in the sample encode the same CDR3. Here the CDR3 DNA reads TGTGCCAGCAGCTTAACAGGACCTCAAGAGACCCAGTACTTC. Translated, it gives CASSLTGPQETQYF. The chain employs TRBV7-3 and TRBJ2-5, with D unresolved. Germline V CDR1 and CDR2: SGHTA, FQGTGA. V was trimmed by 0 bases and J by 2 bases, leaving 7 bases between them. The CDR3 has 14 amino acids.

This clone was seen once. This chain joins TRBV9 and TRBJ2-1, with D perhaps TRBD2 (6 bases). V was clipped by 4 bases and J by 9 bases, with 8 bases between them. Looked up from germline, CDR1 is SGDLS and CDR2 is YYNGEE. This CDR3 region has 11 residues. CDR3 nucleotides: TGTGCCAGCAGCATTAGCGGTGAGCAGTTCTTC. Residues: CASSISGEQFF.

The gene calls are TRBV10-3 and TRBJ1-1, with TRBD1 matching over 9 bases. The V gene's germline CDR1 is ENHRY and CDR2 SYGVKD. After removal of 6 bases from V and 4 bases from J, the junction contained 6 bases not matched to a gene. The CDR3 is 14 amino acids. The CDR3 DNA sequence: TGTGCCATCAGGGGGACAGGGTCGGGCACTGAAGCTTTCTTT. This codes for CAIRGTGSGTEAFF.

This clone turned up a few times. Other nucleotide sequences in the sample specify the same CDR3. CDR3 nucleotide sequence: TGTGCCAGCAGCTTAGAGACCCAGTACTTC. Its protein product is CASSLETQYF. V usage is TRBV7-9 and J usage is TRBJ2-5; no reliable D call. The germline V gene has CDR1 SEHNR and CDR2 FQNEAQ (reference sequence). V was shortened by 1 base and J by 6 bases, with 0 bases between the two germline ends. The CDR3 totals 10 residues.

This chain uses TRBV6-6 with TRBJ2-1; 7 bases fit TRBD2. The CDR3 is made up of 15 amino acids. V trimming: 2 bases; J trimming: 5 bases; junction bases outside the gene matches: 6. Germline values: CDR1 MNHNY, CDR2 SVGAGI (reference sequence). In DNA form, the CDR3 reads TGTGCCAGCAGTTACCGCGGGAGCCCGAACAATGAGCAGTTCTTC. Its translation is CASSYRGSPNNEQFF.

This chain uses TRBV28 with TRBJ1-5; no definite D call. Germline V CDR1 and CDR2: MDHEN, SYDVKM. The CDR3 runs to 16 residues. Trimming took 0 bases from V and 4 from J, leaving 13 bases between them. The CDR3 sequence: CASSLWGGDGNQPQHF. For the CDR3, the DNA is TGTGCCAGCAGTTTATGGGGAGGTGACGGGAATCAGCCCCAGCATTTT.

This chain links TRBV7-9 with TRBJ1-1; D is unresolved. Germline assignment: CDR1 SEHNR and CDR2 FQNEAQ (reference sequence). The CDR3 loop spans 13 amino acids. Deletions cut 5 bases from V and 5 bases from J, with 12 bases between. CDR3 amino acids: CASSVEGRTEAFF. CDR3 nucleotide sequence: TGTGCCAGCAGCGTCGAAGGGAGGACTGAAGCTTTCTTT.

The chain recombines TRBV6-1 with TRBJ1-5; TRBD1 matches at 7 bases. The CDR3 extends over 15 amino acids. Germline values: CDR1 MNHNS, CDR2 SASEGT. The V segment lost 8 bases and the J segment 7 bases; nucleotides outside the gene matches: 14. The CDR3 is CASLKGTAESQPQHF. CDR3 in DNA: TGTGCCAGCCTAAAGGGGACAGCGGAGAGCCAGCCCCAGCATTTT.

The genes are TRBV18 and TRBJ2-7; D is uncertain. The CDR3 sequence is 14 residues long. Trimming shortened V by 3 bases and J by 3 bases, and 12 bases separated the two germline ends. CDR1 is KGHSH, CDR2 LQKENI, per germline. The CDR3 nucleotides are TGTGCCAGCTCACCCGGCTTTGGGGACTACGAGCAGTACTTC. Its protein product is CASSPGFGDYEQYF.

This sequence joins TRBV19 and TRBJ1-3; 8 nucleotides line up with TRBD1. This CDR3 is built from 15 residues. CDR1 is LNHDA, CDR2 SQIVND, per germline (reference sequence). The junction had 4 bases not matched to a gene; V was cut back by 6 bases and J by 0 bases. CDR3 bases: TGTGCCAGTAGGGGGGACAGGTACTCTGGAAACACCATATATTTT. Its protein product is CASRGDRYSGNTIYF.

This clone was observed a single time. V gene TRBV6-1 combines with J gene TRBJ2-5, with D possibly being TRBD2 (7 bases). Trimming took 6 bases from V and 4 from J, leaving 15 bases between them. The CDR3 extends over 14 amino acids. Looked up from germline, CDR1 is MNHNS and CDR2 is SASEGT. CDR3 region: CASRVEGGRETQYF. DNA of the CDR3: TGTGCCAGCAGGGTCGAGGGGGGGAGAGAGACCCAGTACTTC.